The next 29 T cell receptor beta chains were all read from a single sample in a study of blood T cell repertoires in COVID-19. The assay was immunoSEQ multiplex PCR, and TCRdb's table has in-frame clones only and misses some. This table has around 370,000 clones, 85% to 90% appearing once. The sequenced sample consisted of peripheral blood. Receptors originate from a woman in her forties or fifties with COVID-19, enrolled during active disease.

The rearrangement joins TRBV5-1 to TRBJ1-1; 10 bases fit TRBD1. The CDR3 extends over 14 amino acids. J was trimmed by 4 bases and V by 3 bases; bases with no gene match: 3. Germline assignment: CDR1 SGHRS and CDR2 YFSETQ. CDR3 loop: CASSSGQGSTEAFF. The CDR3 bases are TGCGCCAGCAGCTCGGGACAGGGGAGCACTGAAGCTTTCTTT. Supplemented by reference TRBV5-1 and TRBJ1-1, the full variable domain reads KAGVTQTPRYLIKTRGQQVTLSCSPISGHRSVSWYQQTPGQGLQFLFEYFSETQRNKGNFPGRFSGRQFSNSRSEMNVSTLELGDSALYLCASSSGQGSTEAFFGQGTRLTVV.

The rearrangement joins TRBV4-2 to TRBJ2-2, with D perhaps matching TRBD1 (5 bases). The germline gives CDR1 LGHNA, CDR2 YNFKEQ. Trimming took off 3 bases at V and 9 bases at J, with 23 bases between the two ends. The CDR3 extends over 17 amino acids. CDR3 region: CASSHVTMDHQGRELFF. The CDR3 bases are TGTGCCAGCAGCCACGTGACCATGGACCACCAGGGTCGGGAGCTGTTTTTT.

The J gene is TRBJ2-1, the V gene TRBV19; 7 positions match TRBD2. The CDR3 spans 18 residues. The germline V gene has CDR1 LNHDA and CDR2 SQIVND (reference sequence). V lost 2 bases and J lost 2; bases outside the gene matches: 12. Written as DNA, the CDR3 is TGTGCCAGTAGTATACGAACGGGGGGTCGGCGGCCCTACAATGAGCAGTTCTTC. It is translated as CASSIRTGGRRPYNEQFF.

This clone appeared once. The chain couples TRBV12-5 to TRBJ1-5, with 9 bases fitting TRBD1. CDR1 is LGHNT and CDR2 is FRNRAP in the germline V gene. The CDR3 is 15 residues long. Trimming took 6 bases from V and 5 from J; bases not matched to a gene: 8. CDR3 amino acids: CASGRPGQGDQPQHF. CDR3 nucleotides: TGTGCTAGTGGACGACCGGGACAGGGTGATCAGCCCCAGCATTTT.

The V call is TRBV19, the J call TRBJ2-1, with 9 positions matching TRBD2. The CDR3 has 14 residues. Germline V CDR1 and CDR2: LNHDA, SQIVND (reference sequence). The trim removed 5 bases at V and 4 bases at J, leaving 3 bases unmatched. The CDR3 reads CASSRREGYNEQFF. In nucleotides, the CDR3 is TGTGCCAGTAGTCGGCGGGAGGGTTACAATGAGCAGTTCTTC. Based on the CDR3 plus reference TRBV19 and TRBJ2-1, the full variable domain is DGGITQSPKYLFRKEGQNVTLSCEQNLNHDAMYWYRQDPGQGLRLIYYSQIVNDFQKGDIAEGYSVSREKKESFPLTVTSAQKNPTAFYLCASSRREGYNEQFFGPGTRLTVL.

The CDR3 region has the DNA TGTGCCAGCAGCCAAGCTTCTCCCTACAATGAGCAGTTCTTC. It yields the protein CASSQASPYNEQFF. This chain links TRBV3-1 (or the pseudogene TRBV3-2) with TRBJ2-1; D ambiguous. The CDR3 covers 14 residues. Trimming stripped 1 base from V and 2 bases from J, with 6 bases between. Germline V gene lookup returns CDR1 LGHDT and CDR2 YNNKEL (reference sequence).

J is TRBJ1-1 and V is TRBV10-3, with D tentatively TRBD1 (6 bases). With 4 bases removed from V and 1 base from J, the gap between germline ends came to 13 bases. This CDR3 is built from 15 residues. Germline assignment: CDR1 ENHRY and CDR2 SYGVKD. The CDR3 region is CAISGRQGPNTEAFF. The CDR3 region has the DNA TGTGCCATCAGTGGACGCCAGGGGCCGAACACTGAAGCTTTCTTT.

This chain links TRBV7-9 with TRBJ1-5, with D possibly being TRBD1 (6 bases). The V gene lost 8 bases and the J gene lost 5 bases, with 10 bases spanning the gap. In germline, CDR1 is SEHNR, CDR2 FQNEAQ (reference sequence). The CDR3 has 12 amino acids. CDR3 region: CASDYRDQPQHF. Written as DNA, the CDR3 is TGTGCCAGCGATTACAGGGATCAGCCCCAGCATTTT.

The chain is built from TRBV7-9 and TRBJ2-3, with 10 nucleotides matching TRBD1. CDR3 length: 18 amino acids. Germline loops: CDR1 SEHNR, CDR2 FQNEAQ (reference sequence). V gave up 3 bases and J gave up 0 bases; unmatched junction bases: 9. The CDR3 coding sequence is TGTGCCAGCAGCTTCTATTGGGACAGGGGATATAGCACAGATACGCAGTATTTT. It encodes CASSFYWDRGYSTDTQYF.

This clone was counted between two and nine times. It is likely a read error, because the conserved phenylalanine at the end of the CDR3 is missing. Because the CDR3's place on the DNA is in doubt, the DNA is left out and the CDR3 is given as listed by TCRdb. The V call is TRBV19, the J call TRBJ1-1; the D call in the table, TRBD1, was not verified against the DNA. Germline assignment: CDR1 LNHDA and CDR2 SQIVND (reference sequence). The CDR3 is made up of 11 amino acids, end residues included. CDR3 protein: CASSIQGALLL.

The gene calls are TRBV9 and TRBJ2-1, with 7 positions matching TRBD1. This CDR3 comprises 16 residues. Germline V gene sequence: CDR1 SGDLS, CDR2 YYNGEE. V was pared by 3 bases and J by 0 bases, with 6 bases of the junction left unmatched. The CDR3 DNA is TGTGCCAGCAGCGCCAGGGGGACCCGCTCCTACAATGAGCAGTTCTTC. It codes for CASSARGTRSYNEQFF.

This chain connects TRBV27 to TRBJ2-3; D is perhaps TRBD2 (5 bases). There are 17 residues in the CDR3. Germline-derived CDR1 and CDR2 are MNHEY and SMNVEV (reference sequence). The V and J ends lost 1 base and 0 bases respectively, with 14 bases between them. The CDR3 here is CASSLFSARASTDTQYF. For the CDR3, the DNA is TGTGCCAGCAGTTTATTTTCGGCGAGGGCTAGCACAGATACGCAGTATTTT.

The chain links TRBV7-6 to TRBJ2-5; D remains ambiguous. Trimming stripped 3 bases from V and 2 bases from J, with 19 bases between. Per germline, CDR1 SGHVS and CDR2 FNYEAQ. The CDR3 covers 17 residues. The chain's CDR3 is CASSFSLSLQQQETQYF. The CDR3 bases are TGTGCCAGCAGCTTTTCCCTGAGCCTCCAACAGCAAGAGACCCAGTACTTC. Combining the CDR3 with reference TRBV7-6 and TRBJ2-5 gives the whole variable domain GAGVSQSPRYKVTKRGQDVALRCDPISGHVSLYWYRQALGQGPEFLTYFNYEAQQDKSGLPNDRFSAERPEGSISTLTIQRTEQRDSAMYRCASSFSLSLQQQETQYFGPGTRLLVL.

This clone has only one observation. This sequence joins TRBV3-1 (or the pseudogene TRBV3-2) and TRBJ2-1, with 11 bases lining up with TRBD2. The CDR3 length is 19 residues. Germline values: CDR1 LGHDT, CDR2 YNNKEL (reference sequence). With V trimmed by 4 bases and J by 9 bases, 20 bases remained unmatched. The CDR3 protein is CASSPGTSGESPPPPEQFF. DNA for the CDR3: TGTGCCAGCAGCCCGGGGACTAGCGGTGAATCGCCCCCTCCCCCTGAGCAGTTCTTC.

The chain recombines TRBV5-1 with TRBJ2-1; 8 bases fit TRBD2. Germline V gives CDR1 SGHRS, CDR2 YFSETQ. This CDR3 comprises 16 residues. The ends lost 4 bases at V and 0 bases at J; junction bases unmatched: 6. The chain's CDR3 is CASSRLSGSSYNEQFF. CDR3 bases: TGCGCCAGCAGCCGGTTGAGCGGGAGCTCCTACAATGAGCAGTTCTTC.

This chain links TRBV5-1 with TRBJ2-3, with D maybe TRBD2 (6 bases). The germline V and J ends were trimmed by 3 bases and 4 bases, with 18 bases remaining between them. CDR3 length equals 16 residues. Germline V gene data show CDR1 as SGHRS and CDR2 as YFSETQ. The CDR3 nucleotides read TGCGCCAGCAGCTCCCCCACGAGGCGGGAATCAGATACGCAGTATTTT. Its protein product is CASSSPTRRESDTQYF.

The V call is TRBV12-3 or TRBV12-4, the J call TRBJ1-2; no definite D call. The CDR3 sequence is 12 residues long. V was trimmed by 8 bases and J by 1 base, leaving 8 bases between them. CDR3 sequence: CASGGNNYGYTF. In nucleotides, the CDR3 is TGTGCCAGCGGAGGGAATAACTATGGCTACACCTTC.

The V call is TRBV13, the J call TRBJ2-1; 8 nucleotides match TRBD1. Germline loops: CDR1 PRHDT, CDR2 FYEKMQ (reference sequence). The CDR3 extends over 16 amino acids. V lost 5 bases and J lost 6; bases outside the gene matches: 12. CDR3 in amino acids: CASSPPRGRVVNEQFF. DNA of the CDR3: TGTGCCAGCAGCCCTCCCAGGGGGCGTGTGGTCAATGAGCAGTTCTTC.

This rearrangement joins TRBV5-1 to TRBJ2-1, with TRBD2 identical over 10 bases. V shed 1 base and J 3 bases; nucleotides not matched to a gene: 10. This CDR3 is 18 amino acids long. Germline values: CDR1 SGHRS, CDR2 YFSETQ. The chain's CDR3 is CASSLTYGLADDYNEQFF. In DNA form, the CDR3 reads TGCGCCAGCAGCTTGACCTACGGACTAGCGGATGACTACAATGAGCAGTTCTTC. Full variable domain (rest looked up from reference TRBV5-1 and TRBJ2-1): KAGVTQTPRYLIKTRGQQVTLSCSPISGHRSVSWYQQTPGQGLQFLFEYFSETQRNKGNFPGRFSGRQFSNSRSEMNVSTLELGDSALYLCASSLTYGLADDYNEQFFGPGTRLTVL.

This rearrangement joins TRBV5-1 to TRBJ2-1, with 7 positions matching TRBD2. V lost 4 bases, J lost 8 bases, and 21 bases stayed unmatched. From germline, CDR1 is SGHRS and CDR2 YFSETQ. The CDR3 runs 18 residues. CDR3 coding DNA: TGCGCCAGCAGCGGGAGGGCCAGCGACGGGAGACAGAAGGATGAGCAGTTCTTC. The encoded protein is CASSGRASDGRQKDEQFF. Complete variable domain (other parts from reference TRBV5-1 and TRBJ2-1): KAGVTQTPRYLIKTRGQQVTLSCSPISGHRSVSWYQQTPGQGLQFLFEYFSETQRNKGNFPGRFSGRQFSNSRSEMNVSTLELGDSALYLCASSGRASDGRQKDEQFFGPGTRLTVL.

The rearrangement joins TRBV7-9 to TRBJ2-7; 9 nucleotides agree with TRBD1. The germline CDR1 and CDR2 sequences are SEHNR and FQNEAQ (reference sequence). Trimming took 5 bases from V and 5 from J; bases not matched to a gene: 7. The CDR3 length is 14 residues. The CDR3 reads CASSLGQGINEQYF. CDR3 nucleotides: TGTGCCAGCAGCCTGGGACAGGGAATTAACGAGCAGTACTTC.

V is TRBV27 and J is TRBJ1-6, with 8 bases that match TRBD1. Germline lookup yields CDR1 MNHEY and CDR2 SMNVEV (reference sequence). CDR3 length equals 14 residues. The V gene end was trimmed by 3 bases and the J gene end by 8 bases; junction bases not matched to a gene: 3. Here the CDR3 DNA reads TGTGCCAGCAGTTTGAACAGGGGGTATTCACCCCTCCACTTT. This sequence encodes CASSLNRGYSPLHF.

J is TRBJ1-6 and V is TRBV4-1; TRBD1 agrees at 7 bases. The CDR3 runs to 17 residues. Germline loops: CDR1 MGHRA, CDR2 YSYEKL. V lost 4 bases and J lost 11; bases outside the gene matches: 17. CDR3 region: CASSREGVQGLKTPLHF. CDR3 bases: TGCGCCAGCAGCCGGGAAGGGGTACAGGGGTTAAAGACACCCCTCCACTTT.

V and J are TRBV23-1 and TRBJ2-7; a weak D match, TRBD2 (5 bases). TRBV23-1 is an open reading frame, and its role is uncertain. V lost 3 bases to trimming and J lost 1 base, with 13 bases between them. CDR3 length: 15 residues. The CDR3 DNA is TGCGCCAGCAGTCATCTCACGCGGGTATCCTACGAGCAGTACTTC. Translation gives CASSHLTRVSYEQYF.

CDR3 protein: CASSLELASDTQYF. CDR3 sequence (DNA): TGTGCCAGCAGCTTAGAACTAGCTTCAGATACGCAGTATTTT. The rearrangement uses TRBV7-9 and TRBJ2-3; a weak D match, TRBD2 (6 bases). Germline assignment: CDR1 SEHNR and CDR2 FQNEAQ (reference sequence). The CDR3 totals 14 residues. With 1 base removed from V and 4 bases from J, the gap between germline ends came to 9 bases.

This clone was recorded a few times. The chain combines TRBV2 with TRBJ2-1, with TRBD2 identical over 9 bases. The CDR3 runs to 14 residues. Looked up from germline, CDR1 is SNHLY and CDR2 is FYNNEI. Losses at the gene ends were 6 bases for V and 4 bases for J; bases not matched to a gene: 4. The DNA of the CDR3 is TGTGCCAGCAGGGAACTAGCGGGTTACAATGAGCAGTTCTTC. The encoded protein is CASRELAGYNEQFF.

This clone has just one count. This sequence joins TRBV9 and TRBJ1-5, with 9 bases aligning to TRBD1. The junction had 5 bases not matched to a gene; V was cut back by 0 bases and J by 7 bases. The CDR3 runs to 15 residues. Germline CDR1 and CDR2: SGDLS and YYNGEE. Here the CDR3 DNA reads TGTGCCAGCAGCGTAGGGGGGACAGGGAGACAGCCCCAGCATTTT. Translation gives CASSVGGTGRQPQHF.

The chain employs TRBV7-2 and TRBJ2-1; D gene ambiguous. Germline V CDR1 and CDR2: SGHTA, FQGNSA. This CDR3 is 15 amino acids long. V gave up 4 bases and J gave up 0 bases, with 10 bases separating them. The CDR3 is CASSSDHSSYNEQFF. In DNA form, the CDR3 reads TGTGCCAGCAGCTCAGACCACAGCTCCTACAATGAGCAGTTCTTC.

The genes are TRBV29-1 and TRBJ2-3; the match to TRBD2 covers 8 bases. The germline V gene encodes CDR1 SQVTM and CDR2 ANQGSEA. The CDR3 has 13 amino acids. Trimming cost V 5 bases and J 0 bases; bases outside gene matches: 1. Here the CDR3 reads CSVSSGSTDTQYF. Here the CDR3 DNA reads TGCAGCGTTTCTAGCGGGAGCACAGATACGCAGTATTTT.